Listed below are T cell receptor beta chains from one sample, sequenced in a study of cytomegalovirus exposure and HLA in healthy donors. The data were produced by immunoSEQ multiplex PCR, yet TCRdb's version contains in-frame clones alone and is incomplete. The repertoire has about 310,000 clones, approximately 91% of them found once; the top ten carry approximately 0.9%. Sequencing was done on a sample of PBMCs. These TCRs come from a man in his thirties or forties in good health and CMV-seronegative. CDR3s include the opening cysteine and the closing phenylalanine or tryptophan. Fields, in order: CDR3 protein, V gene.

cdr3_aa: CASSTSDRANYGYTF
v_call: TRBV19

cdr3_aa: CASSKTSGQGANTGELFF
v_call: TRBV7-2

cdr3_aa: CASSEFPRSTMNTEAFF
v_call: TRBV6-1

cdr3_aa: CASSVDPQRYEQYF
v_call: TRBV9

cdr3_aa: CASSLGGFDYGYTF
v_call: TRBV5-6

cdr3_aa: CASSLFSGGYNEQFF
v_call: TRBV5-6

cdr3_aa: CASSIAGTGGYGYTF
v_call: TRBV19

cdr3_aa: CAISEGQQEKLFF
v_call: TRBV10-3

cdr3_aa: CASSIGTGRNEQYF
v_call: TRBV5-1

cdr3_aa: CASGTRGRGLFSETQYF
v_call: TRBV12-5

cdr3_aa: CASSPTGGFQPQHF
v_call: TRBV18

cdr3_aa: CASSTGGELLDEAFF
v_call: TRBV4-1

cdr3_aa: CASSLGTSGGSSYNEQFF
v_call: TRBV5-4

cdr3_aa: CASSSGGALNQETQYF
v_call: TRBV5-1

cdr3_aa: CASSPLWNTEAFF
v_call: TRBV5-1

cdr3_aa: CASSPTVSGANVLTF
v_call: TRBV19

cdr3_aa: CASSEPGGRRHTEAFF
v_call: TRBV25-1

cdr3_aa: CASNPTGGDYGYTF
v_call: TRBV5-1

cdr3_aa: CASSLDLPGELFF
v_call: TRBV11-3

cdr3_aa: CASSLGTPNYGYTF
v_call: TRBV7-8

cdr3_aa: CASSPGTGIPTNEKLFF
v_call: TRBV5-4

cdr3_aa: CASSELGGSGGELFF
v_call: TRBV10-1

cdr3_aa: CASSSGQGALWGAQYF
v_call: TRBV7-6

cdr3_aa: CASSYNPTVNTEAFF
v_call: TRBV6-5

cdr3_aa: CSVEDGLNTEAFF
v_call: TRBV29-1

cdr3_aa: CASRAGLNYEQYF
v_call: TRBV2

cdr3_aa: CASSRDRGRSGYTF
v_call: TRBV9

cdr3_aa: CASRKRGMIDTQYF
v_call: TRBV19

cdr3_aa: CASSHRDEQYF
v_call: TRBV5-6

cdr3_aa: CATSTGTGFGNEQFF
v_call: TRBV15

cdr3_aa: CASSETSGTGQGEQFF
v_call: TRBV6-4

cdr3_aa: CSSIVSQETQYF
v_call: TRBV29-1

cdr3_aa: CASSIDPRGGSPLHF
v_call: TRBV19

cdr3_aa: CASSQRLAGVRETQYF
v_call: TRBV4-1

cdr3_aa: CASSLAGGFEAFF
v_call: TRBV5-4

cdr3_aa: CASSSGPYEQYF
v_call: TRBV7-9

cdr3_aa: CASSFSSGGETQYF
v_call: TRBV11-2

cdr3_aa: CASSWTARGNEQYF
v_call: TRBV27

cdr3_aa: CASSPLPSYEQYF
v_call: TRBV6-1

cdr3_aa: CASSQDPRTGYQPQHF
v_call: TRBV4-1

cdr3_aa: CASSQGIGDGYTF
v_call: TRBV4-1

cdr3_aa: CASSGGARAGELFF
v_call: TRBV10-2

cdr3_aa: CASSRGTSGEQYF
v_call: TRBV6-5

cdr3_aa: CASSSAGGLNTEAFF
v_call: TRBV7-9

cdr3_aa: CASSLQGGSYEQYF
v_call: TRBV7-2

cdr3_aa: CASSSFRGVSYEQYF
v_call: TRBV7-9

cdr3_aa: CASSQGLGTEVYGYTF
v_call: TRBV4-3

cdr3_aa: CASSIQGATTEAFF
v_call: TRBV5-1

cdr3_aa: CASSVDASGARGGDTQYF
v_call: TRBV9

cdr3_aa: CASSLGPTGVNTEAFF
v_call: TRBV11-2

cdr3_aa: CASSLGTSGGRETQYF
v_call: TRBV5-1

cdr3_aa: CASSQGRQGLNYGYTF
v_call: TRBV4-3

cdr3_aa: CASLEGRSMNTEAFF
v_call: TRBV2

cdr3_aa: CASSPRQGGTGELFF
v_call: TRBV11-3

cdr3_aa: CASSLVTGTGTTDTQYF
v_call: TRBV5-1

cdr3_aa: CASSLGDTTNNYGYTF
v_call: TRBV5-1

cdr3_aa: CASSRPLNTEAFF
v_call: TRBV5-8

cdr3_aa: CASSQGGGREAFF
v_call: TRBV14

cdr3_aa: CASSSRQASSYEQYF
v_call: TRBV7-2

cdr3_aa: CATQPQGARGTEAFF
v_call: TRBV2